The 21 T cell receptor beta chains reported below all come from one sample, sequenced in a study of blood T cell repertoires in COVID-19. The assay was immunoSEQ multiplex PCR, and TCRdb's table has in-frame clones only and misses some. The sample yields roughly 520,000 clones, roughly 88% seen once. The sample comprised PBMCs or T cells enriched from blood (not recorded which). The receptor source for this set is a woman between 40 and 50 years old who had recovered from COVID-19.

The chain couples TRBV6-5 to TRBJ2-7; D might be TRBD1 (5 bases). Germline lookup yields CDR1 MNHEY and CDR2 SVGAGI. Trimming pared 6 bases from V and 5 bases from J, leaving 20 bases between. CDR3 length: 15 amino acids. This chain's CDR3 is CASRLHTGAVDEQYF. The CDR3 nucleotides are TGTGCCAGCAGGCTTCATACAGGTGCGGTTGACGAGCAGTACTTC.

The chain uses TRBV3-1 (or the pseudogene TRBV3-2) and TRBJ2-1; 12 bases match TRBD2. V was clipped by 5 bases and J by 9 bases; unmatched bases: 5. The length of the CDR3 is 14 residues. CDR1 and CDR2 from the germline V gene are LGHDT and YNNKEL (reference sequence). CDR3 residues: CASSSSGRASEQFF. The CDR3 region has the DNA TGTGCCAGCAGCTCTAGCGGGAGGGCCTCTGAGCAGTTCTTC.

The rearrangement joins TRBV18 to TRBJ2-6; D call uncertain. The germline V gene has CDR1 KGHSH and CDR2 LQKENI. The germline V and J ends were trimmed by 3 bases and 0 bases, with 18 bases remaining between them. CDR3 size: 19 residues. CDR3 sequence reads: CASSPLSQALSSGANVLTF. DNA of the CDR3: TGTGCCAGCTCACCTCTGAGCCAAGCCCTTTCCTCTGGGGCCAACGTCCTGACTTTC.

V is TRBV6-2 or TRBV6-3 and J is TRBJ1-1; 7 nucleotides agree with TRBD1. The CDR3 is made up of 16 amino acids. The junction had 13 bases not matched to a gene; V was cut back by 3 bases and J by 6 bases. Germline CDR1 MNHEY, CDR2 SVGEGT. Here the CDR3 DNA reads TGTGCCAGCAGTTATATCCCAGGCGACAGGGCCCCTGAAGCTTTCTTT. This encodes CASSYIPGDRAPEAFF.

This chain links TRBV7-2 with TRBJ2-3; no definite D call. Between the trimmed V and J ends, which lost 5 bases and 0 bases, there was a span of 15 bases. CDR1 is SGHTA and CDR2 is FQGNSA in the germline V gene. This CDR3 contains 16 residues. Written as DNA, the CDR3 is TGTGCCAGCAGCCCGGTGTTGATGTCGAGCACAGATACGCAGTATTTT. It is translated as CASSPVLMSSTDTQYF.

The V and J genes are TRBV24-1 and TRBJ2-1, with TRBD2 matching 8 bases. CDR3 length: 18 amino acids. V was clipped by 2 bases and J by 5 bases; unmatched bases: 13. Per germline, CDR1 KGHDR and CDR2 SFDVKD. The CDR3 DNA reads TGTGCCACCAGTGATTCCGCAGGGAGGGTAGCGGGAAACAATGAGCAGTTCTTC. It specifies CATSDSAGRVAGNNEQFF.

The chain is built from TRBV25-1 and TRBJ2-2; TRBD2 matches at 7 bases. The V gene end was trimmed by 1 base and the J gene end by 4 bases; junction bases not matched to a gene: 3. Germline lookup yields CDR1 MGHDK and CDR2 SYGVNS. The CDR3 consists of 15 residues. The CDR3 sequence is CASSEFRTSTGELFF. CDR3 DNA sequence: TGTGCCAGCAGTGAATTCAGGACTAGCACCGGGGAGCTGTTTTTT.

V usage is TRBV6-5 and J usage is TRBJ1-1, with 10 bases identical to TRBD1. The V gene end was trimmed by 3 bases and the J gene end by 2 bases; junction bases not matched to a gene: 6. The CDR3 extends over 16 amino acids. CDR1 is MNHEY and CDR2 is SVGAGI in the germline V gene. The CDR3 here is CASSYSLTGGNTEAFF. CDR3 coding DNA: TGTGCCAGCAGTTATTCCTTGACAGGGGGCAACACTGAAGCTTTCTTT.

V gene TRBV4-1 combines with J gene TRBJ1-1; 9 positions agree with TRBD1. The CDR3 is 16 residues long. Germline V gene data show CDR1 as MGHRA and CDR2 as YSYEKL. With 0 bases clipped from V and 8 bases from J, the junction kept 10 bases outside the gene matches. The DNA of the CDR3 is TGCGCCAGCAGCCAAGACGTAACAGGGGGCTGGCGAGAAGCTTTCTTT. Translated, it gives CASSQDVTGGWREAFF.

The V gene is TRBV11-3, the J gene TRBJ1-1, with D possibly matching TRBD1 (6 bases). Per germline, CDR1 SGHNT and CDR2 YENEEA. The CDR3 totals 14 residues. V was clipped by 0 bases and J by 7 bases, with 12 bases between them. CDR3 nucleotides: TGTGCCAGCAGCTTAGAAGGGACACCTTATGAAGCTTTCTTT. The encoded protein is CASSLEGTPYEAFF. Full variable domain (rest looked up from reference TRBV11-3 and TRBJ1-1): EAGVVQSPRYKIIEKKQPVAFWCNPISGHNTLYWYLQNLGQGPELLIRYENEEAVDDSQLPKDRFSAERLKGVDSTLKIQPAELGDSAVYLCASSLEGTPYEAFFGQGTRLTVV.

This chain joins TRBV5-1 and TRBJ2-1; 7 bases are a match to TRBD2. The germline V gene encodes CDR1 SGHRS and CDR2 YFSETQ. This CDR3 region has 16 residues. Unmatched junction bases numbered 8, after V lost 5 bases and J lost 0 bases. CDR3 in DNA: TGCGCCAGCAGAAAGGCGGGAGTTGGCTCCTACAATGAGCAGTTCTTC. Protein: CASRKAGVGSYNEQFF.

The genes are TRBV11-2 and TRBJ2-3; 8 nucleotides agree with TRBD2. Trimming at V came to 1 base and at J to 3 bases, leaving 6 bases not matched to a gene. CDR1 is SGHAT and CDR2 is FQNNGV in the germline V gene. The CDR3 extends over 16 amino acids. The CDR3 coding sequence is TGTGCCAGCAGCTTAGTTCTGGCTAGCGGGACAGATACGCAGTATTTT. Translation: CASSLVLASGTDTQYF. Complete variable domain (other parts from reference TRBV11-2 and TRBJ2-3): EAGVAQSPRYKIIEKRQSVAFWCNPISGHATLYWYQQILGQGPKLLIQFQNNGVVDDSQLPKDRFSAERLKGVDSTLKIQPAKLEDSAVYLCASSLVLASGTDTQYFGPGTRLTVL.

The chain has TRBV2 and TRBJ2-7, with 7 bases fitting TRBD1. Germline V gives CDR1 SNHLY, CDR2 FYNNEI. V was clipped by 6 bases and J by 0 bases; unmatched bases: 14. The CDR3 is made up of 17 amino acids. The DNA of the CDR3 is TGTGCCAGCAGGGGGGATCATCGACAGGGTCTCTCCTACGAGCAGTACTTC. Protein sequence: CASRGDHRQGLSYEQYF.

The chain combines TRBV2 with TRBJ1-5, with TRBD1 matching over 8 bases. The CDR3 spans 14 residues. With 5 bases clipped from V and 4 bases from J, the junction kept 4 bases outside the gene matches. CDR1 is SNHLY and CDR2 is FYNNEI in the germline V gene. CDR3 bases: TGTGCCAGCAGTTCCGGACAGGGTAATCAGCCCCAGCATTTT. Its translation: CASSSGQGNQPQHF.

This chain connects TRBV19 to TRBJ2-7, with 7 bases lining up with TRBD1. There are 14 residues in the CDR3. The V and J ends lost 5 bases and 2 bases, in that order; junction bases with no gene match: 6. Germline CDR1 and CDR2: LNHDA and SQIVND (reference sequence). CDR3 sequence (DNA): TGTGCCAGTAGTCCCCGACAGGGAGCCTACGAGCAGTACTTC. This encodes CASSPRQGAYEQYF.

As regards this clone: Other DNA sequences in this specimen translate into the identical CDR3. The CDR3 spells CASSPGLLNTGELFF. Written as DNA, the CDR3 is TGCGCCAGCAGCCCGGGTCTATTAAACACCGGGGAGCTGTTTTTT. This chain uses TRBV5-1 with TRBJ2-2; unclear D gene. Germline V gives CDR1 SGHRS, CDR2 YFSETQ. The CDR3 is 15 amino acids. Between the trimmed V and J ends, which lost 4 bases and 2 bases, there was a span of 12 bases.

The rearrangement links TRBV29-1 to TRBJ2-2, with 9 bases aligning to TRBD2. Germline V gene sequence: CDR1 SQVTM, CDR2 ANQGSEA. Losses at the gene ends were 4 bases for V and 4 bases for J; bases not matched to a gene: 10. CDR3 length: 16 amino acids. The CDR3 nucleotides are TGCAGCGTTGTTCTGGCGGGAGGGCCGGGCACCGGGGAGCTGTTTTTT. Its protein is CSVVLAGGPGTGELFF.

J is TRBJ1-2 and V is TRBV10-2; 9 nucleotides agree with TRBD1. The germline gives CDR1 WSHSY, CDR2 SAAADI. J lost 3 bases, V lost 6 bases, and 5 bases had no gene match. The CDR3 runs to 14 residues. The CDR3 sequence: CASRRTGEDYGYTF. DNA for the CDR3: TGCGCCAGCAGGAGGACAGGGGAGGACTATGGCTACACCTTC.

The chain joins TRBV19 to TRBJ1-2; 8 bases line up with TRBD1. The CDR3 covers 15 residues. The V gene's germline CDR1 is LNHDA and CDR2 SQIVND (reference sequence). V shed 5 bases, J shed 3 bases, and the junction held 8 bases outside the gene matches. Written as DNA, the CDR3 is TGTGCCAGTAGTGACGTCGGACAGGGCGACTATGGCTACACCTTC. It codes for CASSDVGQGDYGYTF.

The chain recombines TRBV11-3 with TRBJ2-1, with a possible D match to TRBD2 (7 bases). This CDR3 spans 17 amino acids. Trimming pared 0 bases from V and 4 bases from J, leaving 16 bases between. Germline CDR1 and CDR2: SGHNT and YENEEA. CDR3 sequence reads: CASSLEGGGGGYNEQFF. CDR3 nucleotide sequence: TGTGCCAGCAGCTTAGAGGGTGGAGGGGGAGGGTACAATGAGCAGTTCTTC.

The chain combines TRBV7-2 with TRBJ1-2, with TRBD1 matching 7 bases. The CDR3 loop spans 14 amino acids. Germline V CDR1 and CDR2: SGHTA, FQGNSA. J was trimmed by 3 bases and V by 5 bases; bases with no gene match: 6. CDR3 in amino acids: CASSPAGGYYGYTF. The CDR3 coding sequence is TGTGCCAGCAGCCCGGCAGGGGGGTACTATGGCTACACCTTC. Using reference TRBV7-2 and TRBJ1-2 for the parts outside the CDR3, the full variable domain is GAGVSQSPSNKVTEKGKDVELRCDPISGHTALYWYRQSLGQGLEFLIYFQGNSAPDKSGLPSDRFSAERTGGSVSTLTIQRTQQEDSAVYLCASSPAGGYYGYTFGSGTRLTVV.